Each of the 32 T cell receptor beta chains below was sequenced from the same sample in a study of technical replicates of blood from several donors. The table came from immunoSEQ multiplex PCR; TCRdb's copy has only in-frame clones and leaves some out. Among under 85,000 clones, 90% to 95% were seen once, and the ten largest hold around 0.43%. The specimen was T cells isolated from PBMCs. These receptors were collected from a human donor in good health.

The gene calls are TRBV9 and TRBJ1-2; D might be TRBD1 (5 bases). This CDR3 is built from 13 residues. Germline CDR1 SGDLS, CDR2 YYNGEE. V gave up 1 base and J gave up 5 bases, with 9 bases separating them. The CDR3 nucleotides are TGTGCCAGCAGCGTACAGGGCTCTTATGGCTACACCTTC. Translated: CASSVQGSYGYTF.

Only one count was recorded for this clone. V and J are TRBV27 and TRBJ2-1; TRBD1 aligns across 7 bases. This CDR3 has 12 residues. Germline V gene sequence: CDR1 MNHEY, CDR2 SMNVEV (reference sequence). V was pared by 5 bases and J by 10 bases, with 5 bases of the junction left unmatched. This CDR3 reads CASSIGQAEQFF. Here the CDR3 DNA reads TGTGCCAGCAGTATAGGACAGGCCGAGCAGTTCTTC.

This clone appeared once. This chain joins TRBV6-8 and TRBJ1-1; possible D gene TRBD1, 6 bases. Trimming took 9 bases from V and 1 from J, leaving 12 bases between them. Germline V lookup: CDR1 MNHGY, CDR2 SAAAGT. The CDR3 contains 13 residues. The DNA for the CDR3 is TGTGCCAGTCTGTACAGGGAGAACACTGAAGCTTTCTTT. Translated, it gives CASLYRENTEAFF.

This clone was picked up one time. V usage is TRBV2 and J usage is TRBJ2-7, with D possibly TRBD1 on 6 matching bases. V was shortened by 5 bases and J by 3 bases, with 23 bases between the two germline ends. The CDR3 extends over 17 amino acids. Germline V gene lookup returns CDR1 SNHLY and CDR2 FYNNEI. Here the CDR3 reads CASSLQLPGHNLYEQYF. Written as DNA, the CDR3 is TGTGCCAGCAGTCTCCAACTGCCGGGACACAACCTCTACGAGCAGTACTTC.

The chain uses TRBV9 and TRBJ2-2; D is perhaps TRBD1 (6 bases). The V gene's germline CDR1 is SGDLS and CDR2 YYNGEE. This CDR3 has 15 residues. The V end lost 5 bases, the J end lost 1 base, and 12 bases lay between the germline ends. CDR3 in DNA: TGTGCCAGCAGTTATCCGGGACAGAACACCGGGGAGCTGTTTTTT. Translation gives CASSYPGQNTGELFF.

This sequence joins TRBV10-3 and TRBJ2-1; possibly TRBD2 for D (6 bases). Trimming pared 7 bases from V and 8 bases from J, leaving 18 bases between. CDR3 length: 14 amino acids. Germline CDR1 and CDR2: ENHRY and SYGVKD. The CDR3 coding sequence is TGTGCCATCAACGGGGACTCCGGTGTTCATGAGCAGTTCTTC. It yields the protein CAINGDSGVHEQFF.

Only one count was recorded for this clone. The chain combines TRBV6-5 with TRBJ2-3, with 12 bases aligning to TRBD2. CDR1 and CDR2 (germline): MNHEY, SVGAGI. V lost 9 bases to trimming and J lost 4 bases; unmatched junction nucleotides: 5. The CDR3 has 14 amino acids. The CDR3: CASSSGREADTQYF. The CDR3 nucleotides read TGTGCCAGTTCTAGCGGGAGGGAGGCAGATACGCAGTATTTT.

CDR3 nucleotide sequence: TGCGCCAGCAGCCAAGATTACGGGGAAGTAGGCCACACTGAAGCTTTCTTT. Encoded protein: CASSQDYGEVGHTEAFF. V is TRBV4-3 and J is TRBJ1-1; D is uncertain. There are 17 residues in the CDR3. From germline, CDR1 is LGHNA and CDR2 YSLEER. Trimming took 0 bases from V and 3 from J, leaving 17 bases between them.

This sequence joins TRBV7-9 and TRBJ2-7, with D tentatively TRBD1 (6 bases). Germline assignment: CDR1 SEHNR and CDR2 FQNEAQ (reference sequence). The CDR3 is made up of 12 amino acids. The V and J ends lost 5 bases and 4 bases respectively, with 9 bases between them. CDR3 amino acids: CASSGTNYEQYF. As DNA, the CDR3 is TGTGCCAGCAGCGGGACAAATTACGAGCAGTACTTC.

The V and J genes are TRBV6-1 and TRBJ2-3; 16 nucleotides match TRBD2. The CDR3 is made up of 15 amino acids. V shed 8 bases, J shed 4 bases, and the junction held 3 bases outside the gene matches. Germline-derived CDR1 and CDR2 are MNHNS and SASEGT. The CDR3 DNA follows: TGTGCCAGCCTTGGGACTAGCGGGAGGGCAGATACGCAGTATTTT. Amino acid sequence: CASLGTSGRADTQYF.

This chain links TRBV4-2 with TRBJ2-3; 8 nucleotides match TRBD2. The V gene end was trimmed by 4 bases and the J gene end by 0 bases; junction bases not matched to a gene: 9. CDR1 and CDR2 from the germline V gene are LGHNA and YNFKEQ. The CDR3 totals 17 residues. CDR3 protein: CASSRKLSGTSTDTQYF. The CDR3 coding sequence is TGTGCCAGCAGCCGGAAGCTTAGCGGGACTAGCACAGATACGCAGTATTTT.

This clone appeared once. The V gene is TRBV7-2, the J gene TRBJ2-5; possibly TRBD1 for D (6 bases). This CDR3 region has 16 residues. Trimming left V 1 base short and J 4 bases short, with 16 bases between. CDR1 is SGHTA and CDR2 is FQGNSA in the germline V gene. The CDR3 region has the DNA TGTGCCAGCAGCTTAGTCTGGGGCAGGGGATCAGAGACCCAGTACTTC. Translation gives CASSLVWGRGSETQYF.

This rearrangement joins TRBV6-5 to TRBJ1-1; no clear D. The CDR3 has 14 residues. Germline V gives CDR1 MNHEY, CDR2 SVGAGI. V gave up 2 bases and J gave up 6 bases, with 13 bases separating them. CDR3 bases: TGTGCCAGCAGTTACAGGCTGGTGGAGGCTGAAGCTTTCTTT. This encodes CASSYRLVEAEAFF.

The rearrangement joins TRBV19 to TRBJ2-7, with 9 bases aligning to TRBD1. The CDR3 runs 13 residues. CDR1 and CDR2 from the germline V gene are LNHDA and SQIVND (reference sequence). V gave up 10 bases and J gave up 2 bases; unmatched junction bases: 6. Here the CDR3 reads CATSGTGTYEQYF. The CDR3 DNA reads TGTGCCACCTCCGGGACAGGGACCTACGAGCAGTACTTC.

The chain combines TRBV28 with TRBJ2-5; perhaps TRBD2 as D (5 bases). The germline gives CDR1 MDHEN, CDR2 SYDVKM. The CDR3 covers 13 residues. Trimming stripped 5 bases from V and 7 bases from J, with 14 bases between. This CDR3 reads CASSRRGSGTQYF. CDR3 coding DNA: TGTGCCAGCAGTCGCCGAGGGAGTGGGACCCAGTACTTC.

J is TRBJ2-1 and V is TRBV4-3; the D gene is possibly TRBD2 (6 bases). Per germline, CDR1 LGHNA and CDR2 YSLEER. The CDR3 sequence is 14 residues long. Trimming cost V 4 bases and J 6 bases, with 13 bases left between them. In DNA form, the CDR3 reads TGCGCCAGCAGCCTTTCTGGACTACGCAATGAGCAGTTCTTC. It codes for CASSLSGLRNEQFF.

The genes are TRBV10-2 and TRBJ2-3; 11 positions agree with TRBD2. The germline CDR1 and CDR2 sequences are WSHSY and SAAADI. V was clipped by 6 bases and J by 3 bases; unmatched bases: 2. The CDR3 is 14 residues long. The CDR3 DNA reads TGCGCCAGCAGCCTAGCGGGAGGAACAGATACGCAGTATTTT. Encoded protein: CASSLAGGTDTQYF.

The V gene is TRBV9, the J gene TRBJ2-1; D gene uncertain. Germline V CDR1 and CDR2: SGDLS, YYNGEE. There are 14 residues in the CDR3. V was clipped by 0 bases and J by 5 bases, with 9 bases between them. The CDR3 reads CASSVGDSNNEQFF. The CDR3 coding sequence is TGTGCCAGCAGCGTAGGCGATAGTAACAATGAGCAGTTCTTC.

This rearrangement joins TRBV19 to TRBJ1-1; 9 nucleotides agree with TRBD1. The germline CDR1 and CDR2 sequences are LNHDA and SQIVND (reference sequence). J lost 0 bases, V lost 7 bases, and 6 bases had no gene match. The CDR3 contains 15 residues. The CDR3 is CASINRGQLNTEAFF. The DNA of the CDR3 is TGTGCCAGTATTAACAGGGGGCAACTGAACACTGAAGCTTTCTTT.

This clone was detected once. The J gene is TRBJ1-2, the V gene TRBV30; D is unclear. Germline CDR1 and CDR2: GTSNPN and SVGIG (reference sequence). This CDR3 spans 13 amino acids. V gave up 4 bases and J gave up 1 base, with 10 bases separating them. The CDR3 is CAWISDYNYGYTF. CDR3 in DNA: TGTGCCTGGATCTCGGACTATAACTATGGCTACACCTTC.

V gene TRBV9 combines with J gene TRBJ2-7; the match to TRBD2 covers 11 bases. The junction had 4 bases not matched to a gene; V was cut back by 4 bases and J by 4 bases. Germline-derived CDR1 and CDR2 are SGDLS and YYNGEE. The length of the CDR3 is 14 residues. The CDR3 reads CASSPGLAGYEQYF. The CDR3 DNA reads TGTGCCAGCAGCCCAGGACTAGCGGGTTACGAGCAGTACTTC.

The gene calls are TRBV29-1 and TRBJ1-2; tentative D call: TRBD1 (6 bases). Per germline, CDR1 SQVTM and CDR2 ANQGSEA. V was cut by 7 bases and J by 8 bases, with 11 bases left in between. CDR3 length: 10 amino acids. CDR3: CSAGANGYTF. The CDR3 nucleotides are TGCAGCGCAGGGGCCAACGGCTACACCTTC. The full variable domain, with the rest looked up from reference TRBV29-1 and TRBJ1-2, is SAVISQKPSRDICQRGTSLTIQCQVDSQVTMMFWYRQQPGQSLTLIATANQGSEATYESGFVIDKFPISRPNLTFSTLTVSNMSPEDSSIYLCSAGANGYTFGSGTRLTVV.

V is TRBV27 and J is TRBJ2-7; TRBD2 matches at 8 bases. The J segment lost 3 bases and the V segment lost 5 bases, leaving 6 bases of the junction unmatched. This CDR3 comprises 14 residues. Germline V CDR1 and CDR2: MNHEY, SMNVEV (reference sequence). Here the CDR3 reads CASSMSGSSYEQYF. The CDR3 DNA is TGTGCCAGCAGTATGAGCGGGAGTAGCTACGAGCAGTACTTC.

The CDR3 DNA reads TGTGCCAGCAGTAGGCCGGGACTAGTCTACAATGAGCAGTTCTTC. Encoded protein: CASSRPGLVYNEQFF. The V gene is TRBV28, the J gene TRBJ2-1, with TRBD2 matching 8 bases. Germline-derived CDR1 and CDR2 are MDHEN and SYDVKM. J gave up 3 bases and V 5 bases, and 6 bases lay outside the gene matches. There are 15 residues in the CDR3. Based on the CDR3 plus reference TRBV28 and TRBJ2-1, the full variable domain is DVKVTQSSRYLVKRTGEKVFLECVQDMDHENMFWYRQDPGLGLRLIYFSYDVKMKEKGDIPEGYSVSREKKERFSLILESASTNQTSMYLCASSRPGLVYNEQFFGPGTRLTVL.

The table lists this clone with a few counts. The chain has TRBV25-1 and TRBJ2-1; 8 bases are a match to TRBD1. CDR3 length: 12 residues. Unmatched junction bases numbered 3, after V lost 9 bases and J lost 5 bases. Germline V lookup: CDR1 MGHDK, CDR2 SYGVNS. CDR3 bases: TGTGCCAGTGAACAGGGGGACAATGAGCAGTTCTTC. Translation: CASEQGDNEQFF.

The V call is TRBV19, the J call TRBJ1-2; possibly TRBD1 for D (5 bases). The CDR3 has 14 residues. V lost 5 bases to trimming and J lost 2 bases, with 12 bases between them. CDR1 LNHDA and CDR2 SQIVND come from the germline V gene (reference sequence). The CDR3 protein is CASSSSPGNYGYTF. The CDR3 DNA is TGTGCCAGTAGTTCCTCGCCAGGGAACTATGGCTACACCTTC.

The chain links TRBV7-9 to TRBJ1-2; 8 nucleotides match TRBD1. Germline V gives CDR1 SEHNR, CDR2 FQNEAQ (reference sequence). This CDR3 has 14 residues. J gave up 4 bases and V 4 bases, and 5 bases lay outside the gene matches. CDR3 in amino acids: CASSSQGDSYGYTF. In nucleotides, the CDR3 is TGTGCCAGCAGCTCACAGGGGGATTCCTATGGCTACACCTTC.

The V gene is TRBV5-6, the J gene TRBJ1-3; 7 nucleotides align to TRBD1. The CDR3 contains 17 residues. Germline V lookup: CDR1 SGHDT, CDR2 YYEEEE. Trimming removed 4 bases from V and 0 bases from J; junction bases left unmatched: 10. The CDR3 DNA reads TGTGCCAGCAGCCTACAGGGGACGCCGATCTCTGGAAACACCATATATTTT. Amino acids: CASSLQGTPISGNTIYF.

The chain carries TRBV28 and TRBJ2-1; D perhaps matches TRBD2 (5 bases). Between the trimmed V and J ends, which lost 5 bases and 10 bases, there was a span of 15 bases. The CDR3 totals 13 residues. Germline CDR1 reads MDHEN; CDR2 reads SYDVKM. CDR3 protein: CASSPDVWREQFF. The CDR3 DNA reads TGTGCCAGCAGTCCGGACGTGTGGAGGGAGCAGTTCTTC.

The chain has TRBV2 and TRBJ2-5, with 10 bases matching TRBD2. The CDR3 length is 16 residues. The germline V gene encodes CDR1 SNHLY and CDR2 FYNNEI. The junction had 12 bases not matched to a gene; V was cut back by 6 bases and J by 5 bases. The CDR3 DNA follows: TGTGCCAGCAGCCCCCTAGCGGGAGAAGAACGTGAGACCCAGTACTTC. This gives the protein CASSPLAGEERETQYF. The full variable domain, its missing parts supplied by reference TRBV2 and TRBJ2-5, is EPEVTQTPSHQVTQMGQEVILRCVPISNHLYFYWYRQILGQKVEFLVSFYNNEISEKSEIFDDQFSVERPDGSNFTLKIRSTKLEDSAMYFCASSPLAGEERETQYFGPGTRLLVL.

This sequence joins TRBV6-5 and TRBJ2-7; no definite D call. Per the germline V gene, CDR1 is MNHEY and CDR2 is SVGAGI. The CDR3 is 15 amino acids. Trimming took off 0 bases at V and 3 bases at J, with 12 bases between the two ends. CDR3 nucleotides: TGTGCCAGCAGTTACTCGAACCCACAAAACTACGAGCAGTACTTC. It is translated as CASSYSNPQNYEQYF.

The V gene is TRBV7-8, the J gene TRBJ2-7; TRBD1 matches 8 bases. Germline trimming cut 4 bases from V and 0 bases from J; bases unmatched to any gene: 2. The CDR3 runs 14 residues. In germline, CDR1 is SGHVS, CDR2 FQNEAQ. CDR3 sequence (DNA): TGTGCCAGCAGCTCGGGACAGGCCTCCTACGAGCAGTACTTC. It encodes CASSSGQASYEQYF. Using reference TRBV7-8 and TRBJ2-7 for the parts outside the CDR3, the full variable domain is GAGVSQSPRYKVAKRGQDVALRCDPISGHVSLFWYQQALGQGPEFLTYFQNEAQLDKSGLPSDRFFAERPEGSVSTLKIQRTQQEDSAVYLCASSSGQASYEQYFGPGTRLTVT.